The 11 T cell receptor beta chains reported below all come from one sample, sequenced in a study of blood T cell repertoires in COVID-19. TCRdb's copy holds only in-frame clones and misses some; the assay was immunoSEQ multiplex PCR. The sample lists approximately 34,000 clones, around 86% seen once, with over 12% in the top ten. The sample was peripheral blood. These receptors all stem from a man aged 55 to 70 with active COVID-19.

This clone was detected only once. The rearrangement uses TRBV7-9 and TRBJ1-1; 8 bases align to TRBD1. Per the germline V gene, CDR1 is SEHNR and CDR2 is FQNEAQ (reference sequence). CDR3 length: 17 amino acids. V dropped 2 bases and J dropped 0; count of bases not matched to a gene: 8. The CDR3 nucleotides read TGTGCCAGCAGCTTACGGTCCGGGGACAGGATGAACACTGAAGCTTTCTTT. Its protein is CASSLRSGDRMNTEAFF. The variable domain in full, completed from reference TRBV7-9 and TRBJ1-1, reads DTGVSQNPRHKITKRGQNVTFRCDPISEHNRLYWYRQTLGQGPEFLTYFQNEAQLEKSRLLSDRFSAERPKGSFSTLEIQRTEQGDSAMYLCASSLRSGDRMNTEAFFGQGTRLTVV.

This clone has a handful of counts. The chain links TRBV12-3 or TRBV12-4 to TRBJ1-2; D is possibly TRBD1 (6 bases). This CDR3 contains 13 residues. Trimming took off 5 bases at V and 7 bases at J, with 14 bases between the two ends. The CDR3 coding sequence is TGTGCCAGCAGTCCAACAGGGAAACTTGGCTACACCTTC. Translating it yields CASSPTGKLGYTF.

The rearrangement uses TRBV15 and TRBJ2-7, with 7 bases fitting TRBD2. There are 14 residues in the CDR3. Losses at the gene ends were 5 bases for V and 2 bases for J; bases not matched to a gene: 6. Germline CDR1 reads LNHNV; CDR2 reads YYDKDF (reference sequence). The CDR3 here is CATSARLAPYEQYF. Here the CDR3 DNA reads TGTGCCACCAGCGCCAGACTAGCCCCCTACGAGCAGTACTTC. The complete variable domain, with remaining parts taken from reference TRBV15 and TRBJ2-7, reads DAMVIQNPRYQVTQFGKPVTLSCSQTLNHNVMYWYQQKSSQAPKLLFHYYDKDFNNEADTPDNFQSRRPNTSFCFLDIRSPGLGDTAMYLCATSARLAPYEQYFGPGTRLTVT.

In its sample, this clone was seen once. The chain links TRBV2 to TRBJ2-3; TRBD2 agrees at 13 bases. The germline V gene has CDR1 SNHLY and CDR2 FYNNEI. The CDR3 sequence is 15 residues long. With 6 bases clipped from V and 6 bases from J, the junction kept 6 bases outside the gene matches. CDR3 sequence reads: CASRSLGLAGDTQYF. CDR3 bases: TGTGCCAGCAGGAGTCTGGGACTAGCGGGGGATACGCAGTATTTT.

This chain joins TRBV7-8 and TRBJ2-7; 13 nucleotides match TRBD2. The CDR3 length is 17 residues. V shed 1 base and J 5 bases; nucleotides not matched to a gene: 8. Germline V gene lookup returns CDR1 SGHVS and CDR2 FQNEAQ. Here the CDR3 DNA reads TGTGCCAGCAGCTTAGTCCCTAGGACTAGCGGGAGCCACGAGCAGTACTTC. Its protein is CASSLVPRTSGSHEQYF. The full variable domain, completed using reference TRBV7-8 and TRBJ2-7, is GAGVSQSPRYKVAKRGQDVALRCDPISGHVSLFWYQQALGQGPEFLTYFQNEAQLDKSGLPSDRFFAERPEGSVSTLKIQRTQQEDSAVYLCASSLVPRTSGSHEQYFGPGTRLTVT.

The V gene is TRBV10-2, the J gene TRBJ1-2, with 8 bases identical to TRBD1. Germline V CDR1 and CDR2: WSHSY, SAAADI. This CDR3 is 18 amino acids long. Germline trimming cut 3 bases from V and 4 bases from J; bases unmatched to any gene: 16. The CDR3 region has the DNA TGCGCCAGCAGTGAAGTAGGGACAGGCCAACTAGGGAGCTATGGCTACACCTTC. Its protein is CASSEVGTGQLGSYGYTF.

This clone was found once. This chain uses TRBV6-5 with TRBJ2-7, with 7 positions matching TRBD2. Germline loops: CDR1 MNHEY, CDR2 SVGAGI. J was trimmed by 3 bases and V by 2 bases; bases with no gene match: 7. This CDR3 contains 15 residues. The CDR3 sequence is CASSYGRGGVYEQYF. As DNA, the CDR3 is TGTGCCAGCAGTTACGGGAGGGGTGGGGTCTACGAGCAGTACTTC.

The chain recombines TRBV11-2 with TRBJ1-3; maybe TRBD1 (6 bases). Germline CDR1 reads SGHAT; CDR2 reads FQNNGV. Trimming shortened V by 3 bases and J by 0 bases, and 12 bases separated the two germline ends. CDR3 length equals 16 residues. CDR3 sequence: CASSFLTGRSGNTIYF. The CDR3 DNA is TGTGCCAGCAGCTTCTTGACAGGCCGCTCTGGAAACACCATATATTTT.

The chain has TRBV7-9 and TRBJ2-7; D is possibly TRBD1 (6 bases). Deletions cut 2 bases from V and 4 bases from J, with 12 bases between. CDR3 size: 14 residues. Germline V gene sequence: CDR1 SEHNR, CDR2 FQNEAQ (reference sequence). The CDR3 DNA is TGTGCCAGCAGCTTAATTAGCCAGGGGTACGAGCAGTACTTC. Residues: CASSLISQGYEQYF. Full variable domain (rest looked up from reference TRBV7-9 and TRBJ2-7): DTGVSQNPRHKITKRGQNVTFRCDPISEHNRLYWYRQTLGQGPEFLTYFQNEAQLEKSRLLSDRFSAERPKGSFSTLEIQRTEQGDSAMYLCASSLISQGYEQYFGPGTRLTVT.

This clone was counted a few times. This chain connects TRBV6-6 to TRBJ2-7; D might be TRBD2 (5 bases). Germline loops: CDR1 MNHNY, CDR2 SVGAGI (reference sequence). Trimming removed 2 bases from V and 2 bases from J, with 7 bases in between. The CDR3 is made up of 13 amino acids. CDR3 coding DNA: TGTGCCAGCAGTTACCCCGGGACCTACGAGCAGTACTTC. Translating gives CASSYPGTYEQYF.

The rearrangement uses TRBV3-1 (or the pseudogene TRBV3-2) and TRBJ1-3; D remains ambiguous. The CDR3 is made up of 16 amino acids. CDR1 is LGHDT and CDR2 is YNNKEL in the germline V gene (reference sequence). V lost 5 bases to trimming and J lost 5 bases, with 19 bases between them. This CDR3 reads CASSETSLHARNTIYF. Here the CDR3 DNA reads TGTGCCAGCAGCGAAACATCTTTACACGCACGAAACACCATATATTTT.